These T cell receptor beta chains were read from a single sample in a study of T cells in Graves' hyperthyroidism and ophthalmopathy. TCRdb used MiXCR to reprocess the multiplex PCR reads, holding one entry per CDR3 protein. The data contain 280,000 or so distinct CDR3 sequences, 20% to 30% of them singletons. The specimen sequenced was blood. These receptors originate from a man in his forties with Graves' hyperthyroidism that later progressed to Graves' ophthalmopathy. CDR3s include the opening cysteine and the closing phenylalanine or tryptophan. D genes are given only for firm matches. Some rows mark clone size as missing; the rest say once, few, many or name a class of expanded clone.

d_gene: TRBD1; abundance: many; v_gene: TRBV6-2/TRBV6-3; j_gene: TRBJ1-2; CDR3aa: CASSRGQGGYTF; CDR3nt: TGTGCCAGCAGTCGAGGACAGGGGGGCTACACCTTC
d_gene: NA; abundance: many; v_gene: TRBV12-3/TRBV12-4; j_gene: TRBJ1-5; CDR3aa: CASSPPGIGNQPQHF; CDR3nt: TGTGCCAGCAGCCCCCCCGGGATCGGCAATCAGCCCCAGCATTTT
d_gene: NA; abundance: NA; v_gene: TRBV7-2; j_gene: TRBJ2-5; CDR3aa: CASSLALTQYF; CDR3nt: TGTGCCAGCAGCTTAGCCTTGACCCAGTACTTC
d_gene: NA; abundance: many; v_gene: TRBV27; j_gene: TRBJ2-7; CDR3aa: CASSLGEDRIYEQYF; CDR3nt: TGTGCCAGCAGTTTGGGGGAAGACAGAATCTACGAGCAGTACTTC
d_gene: NA; abundance: NA; v_gene: TRBV29-1; j_gene: TRBJ2-5; CDR3aa: CSVGAETQYF; CDR3nt: TGCAGCGTTGGTGCGGAGACCCAGTACTTC
d_gene: NA; abundance: NA; v_gene: TRBV7-8; j_gene: TRBJ2-2; CDR3aa: CASSLGPGVAGELFF; CDR3nt: TGTGCCAGCAGCTTAGGTCCAGGGGTGGCCGGGGAGCTGTTTTTT
d_gene: NA; abundance: many; v_gene: TRBV6-6; j_gene: TRBJ1-5; CDR3aa: CASRTGTGMNRPQHF; CDR3nt: TGTGCCAGCAGGACGGGTACAGGGATGAATCGGCCCCAGCATTTT
d_gene: NA; abundance: many; v_gene: TRBV10-2; j_gene: TRBJ2-7; CDR3aa: CASSESREQYF; CDR3nt: TGCGCCAGCAGTGAGTCGCGGGAGCAGTACTTC
d_gene: NA; abundance: many; v_gene: TRBV11-2; j_gene: TRBJ1-1; CDR3aa: CASSTGQFRNTEAFF; CDR3nt: TGTGCCAGCAGCACCGGACAGTTCAGGAACACTGAAGCTTTCTTT
d_gene: TRBD1; abundance: once; v_gene: TRBV7-3; j_gene: TRBJ2-5; CDR3aa: CASSLIGPGGQGASETQYF; CDR3nt: TGTGCCAGCAGCTTAATAGGGCCAGGGGGACAGGGGGCTTCTGAGACCCAGTACTTC
d_gene: NA; abundance: many; v_gene: TRBV4-1; j_gene: TRBJ2-7; CDR3aa: CASSLGGPGSYEQYF; CDR3nt: TGCGCCAGCAGCCTTGGGGGACCAGGGTCCTACGAGCAGTACTTC
d_gene: NA; abundance: many; v_gene: TRBV4-1; j_gene: TRBJ2-2; CDR3aa: CASSQDRVTGELFF; CDR3nt: TGCGCCAGCAGCCAAGATCGGGTCACCGGGGAGCTGTTTTTT
d_gene: NA; abundance: many; v_gene: TRBV27; j_gene: TRBJ2-7; CDR3aa: CASSLTGTSEQYF; CDR3nt: TGTGCCAGCAGTTTAACCGGGACCTCCGAGCAGTACTTC
d_gene: NA; abundance: NA; v_gene: TRBV12-3/TRBV12-4; j_gene: TRBJ1-1; CDR3aa: CASRGHWDTEAFF; CDR3nt: TGTGCCAGCAGGGGTCACTGGGACACTGAAGCTTTCTTT
d_gene: TRBD1; abundance: many; v_gene: TRBV12-5; j_gene: TRBJ1-2; CDR3aa: CASGSGQGGNYGYTF; CDR3nt: TGTGCTAGTGGTTCCGGACAGGGTGGTAACTATGGCTACACCTTC
d_gene: TRBD1; abundance: many; v_gene: TRBV12-3/TRBV12-4; j_gene: TRBJ1-1; CDR3aa: CASSQGEIEAFF; CDR3nt: TGTGCCAGCAGTCAGGGGGAGATTGAAGCTTTCTTT
d_gene: TRBD2; abundance: many; v_gene: TRBV6-1; j_gene: TRBJ2-7; CDR3aa: CASSASLAVSYEQYF; CDR3nt: TGTGCCAGCAGTGCGAGCCTAGCGGTCTCCTACGAGCAGTACTTC
d_gene: NA; abundance: NA; v_gene: TRBV10-3; j_gene: TRBJ2-7; CDR3aa: CAISVSGTYEQYF; CDR3nt: TGTGCCATCAGTGTGTCTGGGACCTACGAGCAGTACTTC